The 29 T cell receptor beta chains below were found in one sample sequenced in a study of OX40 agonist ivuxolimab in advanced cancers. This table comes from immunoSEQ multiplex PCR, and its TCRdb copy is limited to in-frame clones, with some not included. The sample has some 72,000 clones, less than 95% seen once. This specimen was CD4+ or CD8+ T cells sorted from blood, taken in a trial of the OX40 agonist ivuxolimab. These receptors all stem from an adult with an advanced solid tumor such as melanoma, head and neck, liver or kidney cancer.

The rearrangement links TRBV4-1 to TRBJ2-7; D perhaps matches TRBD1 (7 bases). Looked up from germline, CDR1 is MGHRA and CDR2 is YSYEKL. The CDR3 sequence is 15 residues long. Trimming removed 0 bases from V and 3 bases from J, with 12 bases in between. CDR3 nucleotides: TGCGCCAGCAGCCAAGATGGGACAGCGGGCTACGAGCAGTACTTC. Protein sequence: CASSQDGTAGYEQYF.

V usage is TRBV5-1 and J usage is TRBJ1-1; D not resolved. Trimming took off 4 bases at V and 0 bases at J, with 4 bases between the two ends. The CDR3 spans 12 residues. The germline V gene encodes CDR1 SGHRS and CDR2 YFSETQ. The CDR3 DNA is TGCGCCAGCAGCCCCTTGAACACTGAAGCTTTCTTT. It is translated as CASSPLNTEAFF.

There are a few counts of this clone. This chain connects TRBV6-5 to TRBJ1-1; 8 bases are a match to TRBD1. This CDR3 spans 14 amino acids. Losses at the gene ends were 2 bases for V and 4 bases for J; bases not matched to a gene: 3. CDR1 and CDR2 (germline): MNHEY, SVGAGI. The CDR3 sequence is CASSYPDRVTEAFF. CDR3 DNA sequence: TGTGCCAGCAGTTACCCGGACAGGGTCACTGAAGCTTTCTTT.

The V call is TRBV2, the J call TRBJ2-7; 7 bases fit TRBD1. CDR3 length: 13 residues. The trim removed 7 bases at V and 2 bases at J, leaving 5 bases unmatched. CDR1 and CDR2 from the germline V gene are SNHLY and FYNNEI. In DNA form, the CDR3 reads TGTGCCAGCACCACACAGGGGACCTACGAGCAGTACTTC. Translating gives CASTTQGTYEQYF.

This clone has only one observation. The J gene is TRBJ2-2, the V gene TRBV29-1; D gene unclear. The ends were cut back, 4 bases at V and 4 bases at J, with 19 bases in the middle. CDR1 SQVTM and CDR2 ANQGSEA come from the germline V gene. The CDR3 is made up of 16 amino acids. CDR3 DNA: TGCAGCGTTGTGTTGGCTGAGGCAGCTGTCACCGGGGAGCTGTTTTTT. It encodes CSVVLAEAAVTGELFF.

CDR3: CASSFGGGETQYF. CDR3 bases: TGTGCCAGCAGCTTCGGGGGAGGGGAGACCCAGTACTTC. The rearrangement links TRBV5-6 to TRBJ2-5; 7 nucleotides align to TRBD2. This CDR3 contains 13 residues. The V segment lost 2 bases and the J segment 5 bases; nucleotides outside the gene matches: 3. Germline values: CDR1 SGHDT, CDR2 YYEEEE.

The CDR3 region is CASSSGRKGVNTEAFF. CDR3 nucleotide sequence: TGTGCCAGCAGCTCAGGCCGGAAAGGGGTGAACACTGAAGCTTTCTTT. This sequence joins TRBV5-4 and TRBJ1-1, with TRBD1 as a possible D gene (5 bases). V lost 3 bases and J lost 0, with 15 bases in between. This CDR3 spans 16 amino acids. CDR1 is SGHNT and CDR2 is YYREEE in the germline V gene (reference sequence).

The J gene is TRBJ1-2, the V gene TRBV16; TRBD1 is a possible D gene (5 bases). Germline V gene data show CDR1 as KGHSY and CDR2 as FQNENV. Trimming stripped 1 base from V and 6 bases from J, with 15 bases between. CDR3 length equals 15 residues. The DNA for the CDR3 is TGTGCCAGCAGCCAATACGGGGGTTCTGGAGATGGCTACACCTTC. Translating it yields CASSQYGGSGDGYTF.

CDR3 nucleotides: TGTGCCAGCAGTTACGGGCCTTACGAGCAGTACTTC. Its translation is CASSYGPYEQYF. The J gene is TRBJ2-7, the V gene TRBV6-5, with D uncertain. The CDR3 is 12 residues long. The germline V gene encodes CDR1 MNHEY and CDR2 SVGAGI. With 2 bases removed from V and 4 bases from J, the gap between germline ends came to 6 bases.

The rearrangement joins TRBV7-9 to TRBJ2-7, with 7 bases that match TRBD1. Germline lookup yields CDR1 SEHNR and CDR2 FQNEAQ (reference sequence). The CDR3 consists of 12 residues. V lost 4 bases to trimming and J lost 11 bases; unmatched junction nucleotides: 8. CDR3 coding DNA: TGTGCCAGCAGCTACGGAACAGGGGCGGAGTACTTC. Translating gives CASSYGTGAEYF. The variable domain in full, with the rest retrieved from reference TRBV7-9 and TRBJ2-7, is DTGVSQNPRHKITKRGQNVTFRCDPISEHNRLYWYRQTLGQGPEFLTYFQNEAQLEKSRLLSDRFSAERPKGSFSTLEIQRTEQGDSAMYLCASSYGTGAEYFGPGTRLTVT.

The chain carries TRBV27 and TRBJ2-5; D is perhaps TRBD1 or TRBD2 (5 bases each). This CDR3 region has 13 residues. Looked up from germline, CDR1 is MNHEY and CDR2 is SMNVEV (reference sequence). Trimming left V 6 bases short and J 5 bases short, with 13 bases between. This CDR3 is CASRPGTVETQYF. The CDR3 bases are TGTGCCAGCAGGCCCGGGACGGTTGAGACCCAGTACTTC.

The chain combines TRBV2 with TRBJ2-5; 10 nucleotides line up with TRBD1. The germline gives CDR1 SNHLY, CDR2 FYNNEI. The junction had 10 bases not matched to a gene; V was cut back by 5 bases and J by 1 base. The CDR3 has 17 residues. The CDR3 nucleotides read TGTGCCAGCAGTTTGGGACAGGGGATTAATGGCCAAGAGACCCAGTACTTC. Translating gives CASSLGQGINGQETQYF.

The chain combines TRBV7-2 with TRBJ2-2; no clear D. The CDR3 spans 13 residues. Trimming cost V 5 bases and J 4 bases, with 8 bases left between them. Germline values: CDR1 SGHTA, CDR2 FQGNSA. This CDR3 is CASSPGPTGELFF. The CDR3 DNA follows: TGTGCCAGCAGCCCTGGACCCACCGGGGAGCTGTTTTTT.

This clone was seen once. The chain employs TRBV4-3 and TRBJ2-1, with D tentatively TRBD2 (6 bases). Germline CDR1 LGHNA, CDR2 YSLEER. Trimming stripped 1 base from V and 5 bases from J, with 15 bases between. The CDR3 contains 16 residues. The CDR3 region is CASSQVRALANNEQFF. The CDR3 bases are TGCGCCAGCAGCCAAGTGAGGGCACTAGCAAACAATGAGCAGTTCTTC.

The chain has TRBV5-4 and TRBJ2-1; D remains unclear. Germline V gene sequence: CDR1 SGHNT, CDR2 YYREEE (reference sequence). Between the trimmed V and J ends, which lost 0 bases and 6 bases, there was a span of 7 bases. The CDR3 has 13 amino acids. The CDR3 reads CASSLGVLNEQFF. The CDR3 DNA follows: TGTGCCAGCAGCTTGGGGGTTCTCAATGAGCAGTTCTTC.

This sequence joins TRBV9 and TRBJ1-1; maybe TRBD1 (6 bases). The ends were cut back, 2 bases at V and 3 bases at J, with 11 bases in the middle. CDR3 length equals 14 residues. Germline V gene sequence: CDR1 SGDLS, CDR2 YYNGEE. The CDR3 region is CASSVTGQYTEAFF. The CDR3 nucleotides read TGTGCCAGCAGCGTCACGGGACAATACACTGAAGCTTTCTTT.

The CDR3 DNA follows: TGTGCCAGCTGGGTAAGGGCCGGGACAAGCATATACAATGAGCAGTTCTTC. As protein: CASWVRAGTSIYNEQFF. V gene TRBV2 combines with J gene TRBJ2-1; tentatively, D is TRBD1 (6 bases). The germline gives CDR1 SNHLY, CDR2 FYNNEI. This CDR3 contains 17 residues. The V end was cut by 8 bases, the J end by 4 bases, with 24 bases between. The variable domain in full, completed from reference TRBV2 and TRBJ2-1, reads EPEVTQTPSHQVTQMGQEVILRCVPISNHLYFYWYRQILGQKVEFLVSFYNNEISEKSEIFDDQFSVERPDGSNFTLKIRSTKLEDSAMYFCASWVRAGTSIYNEQFFGPGTRLTVL.

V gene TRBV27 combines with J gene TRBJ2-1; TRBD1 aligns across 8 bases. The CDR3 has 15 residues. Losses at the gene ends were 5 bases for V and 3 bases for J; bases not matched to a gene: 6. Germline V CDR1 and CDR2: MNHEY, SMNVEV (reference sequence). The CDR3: CASSLGTGNYNEQFF. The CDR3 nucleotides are TGTGCCAGCAGTCTCGGGACAGGTAACTACAATGAGCAGTTCTTC.

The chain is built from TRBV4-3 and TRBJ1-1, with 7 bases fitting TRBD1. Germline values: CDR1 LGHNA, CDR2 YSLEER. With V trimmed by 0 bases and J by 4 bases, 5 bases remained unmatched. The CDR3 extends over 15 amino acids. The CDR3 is CASSQDRGLSTEAFF. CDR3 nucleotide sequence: TGCGCCAGCAGCCAAGACAGGGGGTTGAGCACTGAAGCTTTCTTT.

CDR3 loop: CASSLGLNGYGYTF. CDR3 coding DNA: TGTGCCAGCAGCTTAGGACTAAATGGCTATGGCTACACCTTC. The rearrangement links TRBV13 to TRBJ1-2; no clear D. The CDR3 is 14 amino acids. Germline-derived CDR1 and CDR2 are PRHDT and FYEKMQ (reference sequence). Between the trimmed V and J ends, which lost 0 bases and 4 bases, there was a span of 9 bases.

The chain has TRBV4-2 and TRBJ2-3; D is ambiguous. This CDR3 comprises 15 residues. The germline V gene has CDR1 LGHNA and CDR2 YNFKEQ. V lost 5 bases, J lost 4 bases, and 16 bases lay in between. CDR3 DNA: TGTGCCAGCAGCGGGTCAGCTCCACTCGCAGATACGCAGTATTTT. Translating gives CASSGSAPLADTQYF.

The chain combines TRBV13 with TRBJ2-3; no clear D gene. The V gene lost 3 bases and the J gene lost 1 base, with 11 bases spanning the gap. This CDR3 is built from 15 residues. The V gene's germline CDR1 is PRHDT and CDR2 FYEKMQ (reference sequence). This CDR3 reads CASSFRTSGTDTQYF. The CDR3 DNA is TGTGCCAGCAGCTTCCGGACCTCGGGCACAGATACGCAGTATTTT.

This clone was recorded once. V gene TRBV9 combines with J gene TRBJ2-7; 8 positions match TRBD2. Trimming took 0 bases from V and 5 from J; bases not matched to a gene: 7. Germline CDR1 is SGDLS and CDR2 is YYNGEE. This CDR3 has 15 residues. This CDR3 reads CASSVEAGAWDEQYF. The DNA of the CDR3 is TGTGCCAGCAGCGTAGAAGCGGGGGCTTGGGACGAGCAGTACTTC.

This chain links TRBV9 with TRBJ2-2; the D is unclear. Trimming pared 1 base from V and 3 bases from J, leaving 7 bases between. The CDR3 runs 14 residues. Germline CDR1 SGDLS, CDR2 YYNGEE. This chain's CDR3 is CASSVYRDTGELFF. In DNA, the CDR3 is TGTGCCAGCAGCGTATATAGGGACACCGGGGAGCTGTTTTTT.

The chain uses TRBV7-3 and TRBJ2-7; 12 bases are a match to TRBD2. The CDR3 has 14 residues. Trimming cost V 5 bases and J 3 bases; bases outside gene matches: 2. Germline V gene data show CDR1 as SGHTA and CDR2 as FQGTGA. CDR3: CASSVLAGGYEQYF. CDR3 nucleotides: TGTGCCAGCAGCGTACTAGCGGGGGGCTACGAGCAGTACTTC.

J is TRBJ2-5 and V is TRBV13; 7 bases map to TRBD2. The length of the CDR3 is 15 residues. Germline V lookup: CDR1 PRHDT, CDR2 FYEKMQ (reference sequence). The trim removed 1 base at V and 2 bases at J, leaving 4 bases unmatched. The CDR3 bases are TGTGCCAGCAGCTTAGATGGGGGGGGTCAAGAGACCCAGTACTTC. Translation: CASSLDGGGQETQYF. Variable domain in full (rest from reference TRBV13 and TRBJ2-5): AAGVIQSPRHLIKEKRETATLKCYPIPRHDTVYWYQQGPGQDPQFLISFYEKMQSDKGSIPDRFSAQQFSDYHSELNMSSLELGDSALYFCASSLDGGGQETQYFGPGTRLLVL.

The CDR3 here is CASGPGRGAVATDTQYF. The DNA for the CDR3 is TGTGCCAGCGGGCCGGGGCGGGGGGCCGTAGCTACAGATACGCAGTATTTT. J is TRBJ2-3 and V is TRBV21-1; no DNA check was done on the table's D call, TRBD2. TRBV21-1 is a known pseudogene. The CDR3 contains 17 residues.

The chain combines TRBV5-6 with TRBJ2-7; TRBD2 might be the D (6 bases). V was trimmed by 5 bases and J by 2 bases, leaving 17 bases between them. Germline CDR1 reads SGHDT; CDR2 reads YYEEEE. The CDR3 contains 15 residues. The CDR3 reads CASRNVRDSTYEQYF. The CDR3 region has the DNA TGTGCCAGCAGAAACGTCCGGGACTCCACCTACGAGCAGTACTTC. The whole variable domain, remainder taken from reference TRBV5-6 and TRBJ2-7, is DAGVTQSPTHLIKTRGQQVTLRCSPKSGHDTVSWYQQALGQGPQFIFQYYEEEERQRGNFPDRFSGHQFPNYSSELNVNALLLGDSALYLCASRNVRDSTYEQYFGPGTRLTVT.

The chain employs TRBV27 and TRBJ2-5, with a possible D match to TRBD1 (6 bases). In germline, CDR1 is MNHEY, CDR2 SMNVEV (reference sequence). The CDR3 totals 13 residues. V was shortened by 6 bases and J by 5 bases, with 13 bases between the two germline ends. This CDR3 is CASSYGQSETQYF. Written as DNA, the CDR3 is TGTGCCAGCAGCTATGGACAGAGCGAGACCCAGTACTTC.